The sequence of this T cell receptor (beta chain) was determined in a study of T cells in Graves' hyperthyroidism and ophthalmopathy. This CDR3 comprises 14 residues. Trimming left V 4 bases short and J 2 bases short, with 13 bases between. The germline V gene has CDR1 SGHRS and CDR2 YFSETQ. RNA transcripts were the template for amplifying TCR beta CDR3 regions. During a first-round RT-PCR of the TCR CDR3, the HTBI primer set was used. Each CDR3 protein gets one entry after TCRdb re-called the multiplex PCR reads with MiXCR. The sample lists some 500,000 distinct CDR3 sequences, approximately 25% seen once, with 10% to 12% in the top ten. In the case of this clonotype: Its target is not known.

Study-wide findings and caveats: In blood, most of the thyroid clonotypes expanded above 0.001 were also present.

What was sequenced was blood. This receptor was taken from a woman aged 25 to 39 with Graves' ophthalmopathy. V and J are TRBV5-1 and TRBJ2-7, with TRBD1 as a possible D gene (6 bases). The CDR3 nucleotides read TGCGCCAGCAGCCCCGGGGACATTACCTACGAGCAGTACTTC. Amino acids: CASSPGDITYEQYF.